This is a list of T cell receptor beta chains from one sample in a study of cytomegalovirus exposure and HLA in healthy donors. Sequencing was performed with immunoSEQ multiplex PCR; in TCRdb, only in-frame clones are kept and a portion is missing. The sample lists roughly 250,000 clones, approximately 85% occurring once. Sequenced material: PBMCs. These receptors were taken from a woman aged 35 to 49 in good health and CMV-seropositive. Each CDR3 is given with its conserved first and last residue. The order of the fields is clone size, V gene, J gene, D gene, CDR3 protein, CDR3 DNA. The D gene is left open where the match is weak. Rows may omit the clone size; those that give it use once, few, many or a size class.

size: .; V: TRBV28; J: TRBJ1-6; D: .; CDR3: CASSPVYGAWNSPLHF; DNA: TGTGCCAGCAGTCCCGTGTACGGAGCTTGGAATTCACCCCTCCACTTT
size: once; V: TRBV7-3; J: TRBJ2-2; D: .; CDR3: CASSLFGVSDTGELFF; DNA: TGTGCCAGCAGCTTATTCGGGGTATCGGACACCGGGGAGCTGTTTTTT
size: once; V: TRBV30; J: TRBJ1-1; D: .; CDR3: CAWSVGDTEAFF; DNA: TGTGCCTGGAGTGTAGGGGACACTGAAGCTTTCTTT
size: .; V: TRBV7-2; J: TRBJ2-2; D: .; CDR3: CASSLEVGGGTGELFF; DNA: TGTGCCAGCAGCTTAGAGGTGGGAGGCGGCACCGGGGAGCTGTTTTTT
size: few; V: TRBV5-6; J: TRBJ1-1; D: TRBD1; CDR3: CASSWGTAGTEAFF; DNA: TGTGCCAGCAGCTGGGGGACAGCAGGCACTGAAGCTTTCTTT
size: .; V: TRBV25-1; J: TRBJ1-4; D: .; CDR3: CASSDRGLGGNEKLFF; DNA: TGTGCCAGCAGTGACCGGGGACTCGGAGGTAATGAAAAACTGTTTTTT
size: .; V: TRBV6-5; J: TRBJ2-7; D: TRBD1; CDR3: CASSYSTGTHEQYF; DNA: TGTGCCAGCAGTTATTCGACAGGGACCCACGAGCAGTACTTC
size: .; V: TRBV28; J: TRBJ2-3; D: TRBD2; CDR3: CATTLAGGLSTDTQYF; DNA: TGTGCCACCACGTTAGCGGGAGGGTTAAGCACAGATACGCAGTATTTT
size: .; V: TRBV5-5; J: TRBJ2-7; D: TRBD1; CDR3: CASSSDGTASTEQYF; DNA: TGTGCCAGCAGCTCCGATGGGACAGCGTCTACGGAGCAGTACTTC
size: .; V: TRBV11-2; J: TRBJ2-3; D: TRBD2; CDR3: CASQRGSGVDTQYF; DNA: TGTGCCTCCCAGCGGGGTAGCGGGGTGGATACGCAGTATTTT
size: .; V: TRBV28; J: TRBJ2-3; D: TRBD2; CDR3: CASSLGPGGFTDTQYF; DNA: TGTGCCAGCAGTTTAGGCCCGGGAGGGTTTACAGATACGCAGTATTTT
size: .; V: TRBV11-2; J: TRBJ2-7; D: TRBD2; CDR3: CASSPRAGVYEQYF; DNA: TGTGCCAGCAGCCCTAGGGCGGGGGTCTACGAGCAGTACTTC
size: .; V: TRBV6-1; J: TRBJ2-7; D: TRBD2; CDR3: CASRPTSGAEQYF; DNA: TGTGCCAGCAGGCCTACTAGCGGGGCCGAGCAGTACTTC
size: few; V: TRBV6-1; J: TRBJ1-1; D: TRBD1; CDR3: CASRPGQGSEAFF; DNA: TGTGCCAGCAGACCCGGACAGGGCTCTGAAGCTTTCTTT
size: .; V: TRBV19; J: TRBJ1-2; D: TRBD1; CDR3: CASSTFSTGIDYGYTF; DNA: TGTGCCAGTAGTACCTTCTCGACAGGGATCGACTATGGCTACACCTTC
size: .; V: TRBV11-2; J: TRBJ2-7; D: .; CDR3: CASSLVAGAEGQYF; DNA: TGTGCCAGCAGCTTAGTCGCGGGTGCGGAGGGGCAGTACTTC
size: few; V: TRBV7-3; J: TRBJ2-3; D: TRBD1; CDR3: CASSSTGQQSTQYF; DNA: TGTGCCAGCAGCTCGACAGGGCAACAGAGTACGCAGTATTTT
size: .; V: TRBV29-1; J: TRBJ1-2; D: .; CDR3: CSVDRGGGYTF; DNA: TGCAGCGTTGACAGGGGTGGTGGCTACACCTTC
size: .; V: TRBV7-9; J: TRBJ2-1; D: TRBD2; CDR3: CASSLQRLAEFYNEQFF; DNA: TGTGCCAGCAGCCTGCAACGACTAGCGGAATTCTACAATGAGCAGTTCTTC
size: .; V: TRBV13; J: TRBJ2-2; D: .; CDR3: CASSPGGRGTGELFF; DNA: TGTGCCAGCAGCCCCGGGGGGCGAGGCACCGGGGAGCTGTTTTTT
size: .; V: TRBV5-1; J: TRBJ2-2; D: TRBD1; CDR3: CASSSSGTGAGGELFF; DNA: TGCGCCAGCAGCTCTTCCGGGACAGGGGCGGGCGGGGAGCTGTTTTTT
size: .; V: TRBV5-5; J: TRBJ2-2; D: TRBD1; CDR3: CASSLNRGFAGELFF; DNA: TGTGCCAGCAGCTTGAACAGGGGTTTTGCCGGGGAGCTGTTTTTT
size: .; V: TRBV7-3; J: TRBJ2-1; D: TRBD2; CDR3: CASSLVAGLAPNEQFF; DNA: TGTGCCAGCAGCTTAGTTGCGGGACTAGCGCCGAATGAGCAGTTCTTC
size: once; V: TRBV19; J: TRBJ2-1; D: TRBD1; CDR3: CASSVGQGRGNEQFF; DNA: TGTGCCAGTAGTGTCGGACAGGGACGAGGTAATGAGCAGTTCTTC
size: .; V: TRBV7-9; J: TRBJ2-5; D: .; CDR3: CASSLDWRGETQYF; DNA: TGTGCCAGCAGCTTAGATTGGCGAGGGGAGACCCAGTACTTC
size: medium-sized; V: TRBV6-1; J: TRBJ2-1; D: TRBD2; CDR3: CASSEGWREYGEQFF; DNA: TGTGCCAGCAGTGAAGGGTGGCGGGAGTACGGGGAGCAGTTCTTC
size: .; V: TRBV6-5; J: TRBJ2-1; D: .; CDR3: CASSVPNSVHNEQFF; DNA: TGTGCCAGCAGTGTCCCCAATAGCGTACACAATGAGCAGTTCTTC
size: .; V: TRBV10-3; J: TRBJ2-7; D: .; CDR3: CAIRSQASTTMAYEQYF; DNA: TGTGCCATCCGGTCGCAGGCTAGCACCACTATGGCTTACGAGCAGTACTTC
size: few; V: TRBV7-8; J: TRBJ2-5; D: TRBD2; CDR3: CASSFSGRAGPETQYF; DNA: TGTGCCAGCAGCTTTAGCGGGAGGGCCGGTCCGGAGACCCAGTACTTC
size: few; V: TRBV27; J: TRBJ2-7; D: TRBD2; CDR3: CASSLAGGPYEQYF; DNA: TGTGCCAGCAGTTTAGCGGGAGGGCCGTACGAGCAGTACTTC
size: .; V: TRBV4-2; J: TRBJ1-3; D: .; CDR3: CASSQAYGGNSGNTIYF; DNA: TGTGCCAGCAGCCAGGCCTACGGCGGCAACTCTGGAAACACCATATATTTT
size: .; V: TRBV2; J: TRBJ1-2; D: .; CDR3: CASSVIGRGTGYTF; DNA: TGTGCCAGCAGTGTAATTGGTCGAGGAACTGGCTACACCTTC
size: .; V: TRBV7-2; J: TRBJ2-7; D: .; CDR3: CASSLAERASYEQYF; DNA: TGTGCCAGCAGCTTAGCGGAGCGGGCCTCCTACGAGCAGTACTTC
size: .; V: TRBV5-7; J: TRBJ2-1; D: TRBD1; CDR3: CASSRQGGVRNEQFF; DNA: TGTGCCAGCAGCCGACAGGGTGGCGTCAGGAATGAGCAGTTCTTC
size: .; V: TRBV5-6; J: TRBJ1-2; D: .; CDR3: CASSLAGYGYTF; DNA: TGTGCCAGCAGCTTGGCGGGCTATGGCTACACCTTC
size: .; V: TRBV7-3; J: TRBJ2-3; D: .; CDR3: CASSENRDSTDTQYF; DNA: TGTGCCAGCAGCGAGAACAGGGATAGCACAGATACGCAGTATTTT
size: .; V: TRBV28; J: TRBJ2-3; D: TRBD1; CDR3: CASSAMDWGQGERVSTDRGGTQYF; DNA: TGTGCCAGCAGTGCAATGGATTGGGGACAGGGGGAGAGGGTTTCGACGGACCGGGGTGGCACGCAGTATTTT
size: .; V: TRBV27; J: TRBJ1-1; D: .; CDR3: CASSLSRLAYNVFF; DNA: TGTGCCAGCAGTTTATCTCGACTGGCCTACAACGTTTTCTTT
size: .; V: TRBV19; J: TRBJ2-7; D: TRBD2; CDR3: CASTRTSGSHEQYF; DNA: TGTGCCAGTACCCGGACTAGCGGGAGCCACGAGCAGTACTTC
size: .; V: TRBV10-3; J: TRBJ2-1; D: .; CDR3: CAISESKVGGLLLNEQFF; DNA: TGTGCCATCAGTGAGTCGAAAGTAGGAGGGCTTTTGCTCAATGAGCAGTTCTTC
size: .; V: TRBV9; J: TRBJ2-1; D: TRBD1; CDR3: CASSVEGAGDNEQFF; DNA: TGTGCCAGCAGCGTAGAGGGGGCAGGAGACAATGAGCAGTTCTTC
size: .; V: TRBV5-1; J: TRBJ2-5; D: TRBD1; CDR3: CASSSGTDQYF; DNA: TGCGCCAGCAGCTCCGGGACAGATCAGTACTTC
size: .; V: TRBV28; J: TRBJ2-1; D: TRBD1; CDR3: CASSFPDRVNEQFF; DNA: TGTGCCAGCAGTTTTCCCGACAGGGTCAATGAGCAGTTCTTC
size: .; V: TRBV9; J: TRBJ1-1; D: .; CDR3: CASSEGSPGVTEAFF; DNA: TGTGCCAGCAGCGAAGGGAGCCCCGGGGTCACTGAAGCTTTCTTT
size: .; V: TRBV6-4; J: TRBJ2-4; D: TRBD2; CDR3: CASSDSYLAGGPRGTKNIQYF; DNA: TGTGCCAGCAGTGACTCGTACCTAGCGGGAGGGCCGAGGGGAACCAAAAACATTCAGTACTTC
size: .; V: TRBV5-4; J: TRBJ2-6; D: .; CDR3: CASSLGQPLLPGANVLTF; DNA: TGTGCCAGCAGCCTCGGACAGCCCCTTTTACCTGGGGCCAACGTCCTGACTTTC
size: .; V: TRBV28; J: TRBJ2-5; D: .; CDR3: CASDTPSAGAQYF; DNA: TGTGCCAGCGATACCCCCTCGGCCGGGGCCCAGTACTTC
size: .; V: TRBV28; J: TRBJ2-1; D: .; CDR3: CASTPEGYYNEQFF; DNA: TGTGCCAGCACCCCGGAGGGGTACTACAATGAGCAGTTCTTC
size: .; V: TRBV4-3; J: TRBJ2-7; D: .; CDR3: CASSQGAQNYEQYF; DNA: TGCGCCAGCAGCCAAGGTGCCCAGAACTACGAGCAGTACTTC
size: .; V: TRBV7-9; J: TRBJ2-7; D: .; CDR3: CASSLDSVEKRSQYEQYF; DNA: TGTGCCAGCAGCTTAGATTCAGTAGAGAAGCGGAGTCAATACGAGCAGTACTTC